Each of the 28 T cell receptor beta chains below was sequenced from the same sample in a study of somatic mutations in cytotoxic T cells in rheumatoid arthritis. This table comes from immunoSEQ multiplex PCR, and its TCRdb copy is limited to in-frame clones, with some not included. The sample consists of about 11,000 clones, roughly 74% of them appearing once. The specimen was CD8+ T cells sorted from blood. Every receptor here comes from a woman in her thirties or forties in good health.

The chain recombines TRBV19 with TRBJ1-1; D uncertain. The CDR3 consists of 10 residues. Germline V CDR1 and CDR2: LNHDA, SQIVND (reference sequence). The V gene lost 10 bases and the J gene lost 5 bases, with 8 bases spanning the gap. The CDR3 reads CATGGTEAFF. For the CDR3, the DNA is TGTGCCACCGGCGGTACTGAAGCTTTCTTT. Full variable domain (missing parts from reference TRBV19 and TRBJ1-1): DGGITQSPKYLFRKEGQNVTLSCEQNLNHDAMYWYRQDPGQGLRLIYYSQIVNDFQKGDIAEGYSVSREKKESFPLTVTSAQKNPTAFYLCATGGTEAFFGQGTRLTVV.

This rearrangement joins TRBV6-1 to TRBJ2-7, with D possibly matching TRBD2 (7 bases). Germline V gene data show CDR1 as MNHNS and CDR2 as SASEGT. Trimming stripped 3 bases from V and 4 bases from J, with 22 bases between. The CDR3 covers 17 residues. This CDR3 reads CASSDALPAGAPYEQYV. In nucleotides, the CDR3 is TGTGCCAGCAGTGACGCCCTCCCTGCGGGGGCGCCTTACGAGCAGTACGTC.

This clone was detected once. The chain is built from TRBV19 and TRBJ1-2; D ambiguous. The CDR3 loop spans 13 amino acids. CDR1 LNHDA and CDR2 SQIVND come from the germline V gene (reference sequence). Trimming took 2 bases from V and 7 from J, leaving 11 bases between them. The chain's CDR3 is CASSIKWGSGYTF. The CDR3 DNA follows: TGTGCCAGTAGTATAAAATGGGGAAGTGGCTACACCTTC. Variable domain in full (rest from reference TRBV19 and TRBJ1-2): DGGITQSPKYLFRKEGQNVTLSCEQNLNHDAMYWYRQDPGQGLRLIYYSQIVNDFQKGDIAEGYSVSREKKESFPLTVTSAQKNPTAFYLCASSIKWGSGYTFGSGTRLTVV.

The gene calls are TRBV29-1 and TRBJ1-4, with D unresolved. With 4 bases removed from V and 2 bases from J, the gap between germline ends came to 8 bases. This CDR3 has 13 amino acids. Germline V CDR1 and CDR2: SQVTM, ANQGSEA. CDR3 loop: CSVGRETNEKLFF. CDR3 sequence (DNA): TGCAGCGTTGGGAGGGAGACTAATGAAAAACTGTTTTTT.

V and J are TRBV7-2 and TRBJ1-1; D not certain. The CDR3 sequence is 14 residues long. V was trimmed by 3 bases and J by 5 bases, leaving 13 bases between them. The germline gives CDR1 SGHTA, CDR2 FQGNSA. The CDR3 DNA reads TGTGCCAGCAGCTTGGAGGCCCCTCGGACTGAAGCTTTCTTT. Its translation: CASSLEAPRTEAFF. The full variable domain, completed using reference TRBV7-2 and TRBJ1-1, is GAGVSQSPSNKVTEKGKDVELRCDPISGHTALYWYRQSLGQGLEFLIYFQGNSAPDKSGLPSDRFSAERTGGSVSTLTIQRTQQEDSAVYLCASSLEAPRTEAFFGQGTRLTVV.

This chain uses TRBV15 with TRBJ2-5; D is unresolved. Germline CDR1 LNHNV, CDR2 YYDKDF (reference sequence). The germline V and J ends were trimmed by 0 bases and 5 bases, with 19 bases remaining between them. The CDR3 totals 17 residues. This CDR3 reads CATSRDSSVPGQETQYF. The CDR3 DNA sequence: TGTGCCACCAGCAGAGATTCGTCAGTTCCGGGTCAGGAGACCCAGTACTTC.

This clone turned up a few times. CDR3 in DNA: TGTGCCAGCAGCTTCCGAACTAACTATGGCTACACCTTC. Its protein is CASSFRTNYGYTF. V is TRBV5-6 and J is TRBJ1-2; D not certain. The CDR3 sequence is 13 residues long. Trimming took off 2 bases at V and 0 bases at J, with 5 bases between the two ends. Per the germline V gene, CDR1 is SGHDT and CDR2 is YYEEEE.

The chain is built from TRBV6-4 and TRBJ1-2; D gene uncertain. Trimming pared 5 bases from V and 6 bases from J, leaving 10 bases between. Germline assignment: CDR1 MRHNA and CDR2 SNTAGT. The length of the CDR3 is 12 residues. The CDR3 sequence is CASSRYRDGYTF. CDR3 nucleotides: TGTGCCAGCAGTAGATATCGGGATGGCTACACCTTC.

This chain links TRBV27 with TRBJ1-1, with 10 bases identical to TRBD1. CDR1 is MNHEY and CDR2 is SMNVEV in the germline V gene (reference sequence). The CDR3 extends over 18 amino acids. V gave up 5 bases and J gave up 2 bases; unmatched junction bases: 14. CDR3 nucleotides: TGTGCCAGCAGTCTTACCGGGACAGGGGATTGGGGAAACACTGAAGCTTTCTTT. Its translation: CASSLTGTGDWGNTEAFF.

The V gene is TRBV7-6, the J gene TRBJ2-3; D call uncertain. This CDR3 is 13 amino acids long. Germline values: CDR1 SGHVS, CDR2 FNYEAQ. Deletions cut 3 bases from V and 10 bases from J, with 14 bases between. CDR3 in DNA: TGTGCCAGCAGCTTTTGGGAACAAGAGCCGCAGTATTTT. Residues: CASSFWEQEPQYF.

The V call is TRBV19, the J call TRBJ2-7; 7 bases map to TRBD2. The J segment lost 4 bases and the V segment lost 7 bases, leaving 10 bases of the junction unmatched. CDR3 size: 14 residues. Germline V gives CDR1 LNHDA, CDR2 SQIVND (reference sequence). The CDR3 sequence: CASTPGGSGYEQYF. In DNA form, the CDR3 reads TGTGCCAGTACCCCTGGCGGGAGTGGATACGAGCAGTACTTC. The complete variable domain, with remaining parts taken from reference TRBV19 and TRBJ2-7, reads DGGITQSPKYLFRKEGQNVTLSCEQNLNHDAMYWYRQDPGQGLRLIYYSQIVNDFQKGDIAEGYSVSREKKESFPLTVTSAQKNPTAFYLCASTPGGSGYEQYFGPGTRLTVT.

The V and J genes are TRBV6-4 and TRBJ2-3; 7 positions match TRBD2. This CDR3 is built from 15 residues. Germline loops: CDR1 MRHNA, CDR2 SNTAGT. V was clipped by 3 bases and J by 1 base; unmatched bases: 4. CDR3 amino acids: CASSDGSGGTDTQYF. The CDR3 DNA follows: TGTGCCAGCAGTGATGGAAGCGGGGGCACAGATACGCAGTATTTT.

The CDR3 protein is CASSVAIATNEKLFF. The CDR3 DNA is TGTGCCAGCAGCGTAGCTATTGCAACTAATGAAAAACTGTTTTTT. The chain links TRBV9 to TRBJ1-4; D is unresolved. The CDR3 runs 15 residues. V was cut by 0 bases and J by 0 bases, with 6 bases left in between. Germline assignment: CDR1 SGDLS and CDR2 YYNGEE. Together with reference TRBV9 and TRBJ1-4, the CDR3 gives the full variable domain: DSGVTQTPKHLITATGQRVTLRCSPRSGDLSVYWYQQSLDQGLQFLIQYYNGEERAKGNILERFSAQQFPDLHSELNLSSLELGDSALYFCASSVAIATNEKLFFGSGTQLSVL.

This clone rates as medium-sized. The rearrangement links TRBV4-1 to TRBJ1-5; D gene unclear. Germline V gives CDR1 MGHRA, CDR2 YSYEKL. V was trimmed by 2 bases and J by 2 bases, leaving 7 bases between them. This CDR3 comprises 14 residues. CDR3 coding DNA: TGCGCCAGCAGCCAAATTGAAGGCAATCAGCCCCAGCATTTT. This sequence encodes CASSQIEGNQPQHF.

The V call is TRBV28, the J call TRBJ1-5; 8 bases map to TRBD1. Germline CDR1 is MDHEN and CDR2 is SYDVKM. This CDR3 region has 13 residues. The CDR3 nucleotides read TGTGCTCTTGGGGACAGGCAAAATCAGCCCCAGCATTTT. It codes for CALGDRQNQPQHF.

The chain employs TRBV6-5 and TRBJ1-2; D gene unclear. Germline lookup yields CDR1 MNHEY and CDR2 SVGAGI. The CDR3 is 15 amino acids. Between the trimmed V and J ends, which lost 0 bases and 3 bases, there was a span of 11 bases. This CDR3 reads CASSYSGGNDYGYTF. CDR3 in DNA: TGTGCCAGCAGTTACTCGGGCGGAAACGACTATGGCTACACCTTC.

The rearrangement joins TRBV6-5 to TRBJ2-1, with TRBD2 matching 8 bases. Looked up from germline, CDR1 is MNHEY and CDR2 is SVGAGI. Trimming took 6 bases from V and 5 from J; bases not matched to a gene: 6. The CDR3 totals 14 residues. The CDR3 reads CASRRSGRNNEQFF. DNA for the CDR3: TGTGCCAGCAGGCGAAGCGGGAGAAACAATGAGCAGTTCTTC.

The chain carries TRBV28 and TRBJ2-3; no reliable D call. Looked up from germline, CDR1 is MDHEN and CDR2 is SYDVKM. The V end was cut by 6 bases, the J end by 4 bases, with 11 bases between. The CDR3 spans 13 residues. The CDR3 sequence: CASSYPYADTQYF. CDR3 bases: TGTGCCAGCAGCTATCCCTACGCAGATACGCAGTATTTT. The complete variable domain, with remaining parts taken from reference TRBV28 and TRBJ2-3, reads DVKVTQSSRYLVKRTGEKVFLECVQDMDHENMFWYRQDPGLGLRLIYFSYDVKMKEKGDIPEGYSVSREKKERFSLILESASTNQTSMYLCASSYPYADTQYFGPGTRLTVL.

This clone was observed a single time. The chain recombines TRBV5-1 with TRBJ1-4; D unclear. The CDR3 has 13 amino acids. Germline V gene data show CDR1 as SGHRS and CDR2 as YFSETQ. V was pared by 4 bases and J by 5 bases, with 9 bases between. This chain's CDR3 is CASSRLANEKLFF. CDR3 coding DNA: TGCGCCAGCAGCCGTCTGGCGAATGAAAAACTGTTTTTT.

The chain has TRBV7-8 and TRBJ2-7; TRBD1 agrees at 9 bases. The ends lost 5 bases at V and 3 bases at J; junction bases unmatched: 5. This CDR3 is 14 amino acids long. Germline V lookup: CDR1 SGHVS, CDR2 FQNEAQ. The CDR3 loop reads CASSQDRGGYEQYF. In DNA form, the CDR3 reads TGTGCCAGCAGCCAGGACAGGGGAGGCTACGAGCAGTACTTC.

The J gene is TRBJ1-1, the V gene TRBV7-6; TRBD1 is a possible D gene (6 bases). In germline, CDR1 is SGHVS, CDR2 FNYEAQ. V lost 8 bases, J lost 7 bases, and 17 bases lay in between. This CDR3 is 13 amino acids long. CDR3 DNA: TGTGCCAGCGGCTCCCACGAGGGGGATGAAGCTTTCTTT. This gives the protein CASGSHEGDEAFF. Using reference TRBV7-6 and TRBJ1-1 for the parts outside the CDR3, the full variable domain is GAGVSQSPRYKVTKRGQDVALRCDPISGHVSLYWYRQALGQGPEFLTYFNYEAQQDKSGLPNDRFSAERPEGSISTLTIQRTEQRDSAMYRCASGSHEGDEAFFGQGTRLTVV.

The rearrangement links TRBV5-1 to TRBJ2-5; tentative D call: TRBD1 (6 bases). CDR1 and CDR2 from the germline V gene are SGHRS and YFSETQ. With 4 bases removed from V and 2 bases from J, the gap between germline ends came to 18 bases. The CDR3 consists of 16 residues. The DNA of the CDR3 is TGCGCCAGCAGCGCCCCAACCAGGGGTGAGCAAGAGACCCAGTACTTC. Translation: CASSAPTRGEQETQYF.

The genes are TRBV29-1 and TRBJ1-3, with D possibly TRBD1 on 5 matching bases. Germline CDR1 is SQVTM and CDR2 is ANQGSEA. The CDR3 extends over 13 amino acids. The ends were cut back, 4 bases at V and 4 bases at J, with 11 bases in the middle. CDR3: CSVAAEGGNTIYF. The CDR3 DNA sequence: TGCAGCGTTGCTGCGGAGGGGGGAAACACCATATATTTT.

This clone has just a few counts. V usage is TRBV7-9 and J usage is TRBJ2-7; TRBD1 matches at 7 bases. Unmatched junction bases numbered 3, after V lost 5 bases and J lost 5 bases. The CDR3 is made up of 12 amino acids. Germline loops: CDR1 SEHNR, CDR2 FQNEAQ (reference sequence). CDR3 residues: CASSLTGDEQYF. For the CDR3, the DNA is TGTGCCAGCAGCCTTACAGGGGACGAGCAGTACTTC.

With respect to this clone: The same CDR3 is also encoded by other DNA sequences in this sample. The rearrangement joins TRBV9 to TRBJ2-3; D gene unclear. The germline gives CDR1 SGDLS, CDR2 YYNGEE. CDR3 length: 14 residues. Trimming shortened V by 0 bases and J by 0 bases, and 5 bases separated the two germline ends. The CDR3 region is CASSVGGSTDTQYF. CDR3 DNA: TGTGCCAGCAGCGTAGGCGGTAGCACAGATACGCAGTATTTT.

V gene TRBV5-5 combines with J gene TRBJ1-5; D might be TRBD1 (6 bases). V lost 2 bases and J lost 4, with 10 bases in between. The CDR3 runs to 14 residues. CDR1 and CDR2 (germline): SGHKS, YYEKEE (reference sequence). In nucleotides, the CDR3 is TGTGCCAGCAGCTTAGGACAGATTAATCAGCCCCAGCATTTT. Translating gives CASSLGQINQPQHF. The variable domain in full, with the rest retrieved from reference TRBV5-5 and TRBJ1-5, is DAGVTQSPTHLIKTRGQQVTLRCSPISGHKSVSWYQQVLGQGPQFIFQYYEKEERGRGNFPDRFSARQFPNYSSELNVNALLLGDSALYLCASSLGQINQPQHFGDGTRLSIL.

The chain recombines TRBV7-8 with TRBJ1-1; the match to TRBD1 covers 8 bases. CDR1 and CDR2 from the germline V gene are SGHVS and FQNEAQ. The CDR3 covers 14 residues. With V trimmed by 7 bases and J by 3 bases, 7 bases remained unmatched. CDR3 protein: CASTKTGADTEAFF. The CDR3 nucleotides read TGTGCCAGCACTAAGACAGGGGCCGACACTGAAGCTTTCTTT. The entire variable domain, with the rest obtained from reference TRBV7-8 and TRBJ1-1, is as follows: GAGVSQSPRYKVAKRGQDVALRCDPISGHVSLFWYQQALGQGPEFLTYFQNEAQLDKSGLPSDRFFAERPEGSVSTLKIQRTQQEDSAVYLCASTKTGADTEAFFGQGTRLTVV.

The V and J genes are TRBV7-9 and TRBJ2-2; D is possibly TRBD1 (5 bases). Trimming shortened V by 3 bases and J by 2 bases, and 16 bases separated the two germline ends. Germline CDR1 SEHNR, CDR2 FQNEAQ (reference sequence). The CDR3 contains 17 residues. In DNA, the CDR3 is TGTGCCAGCAGCTTGGACGGACACACCTTTAACACCGGGGAGCTGTTTTTT. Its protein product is CASSLDGHTFNTGELFF.